This is a list of T cell receptor beta chains from one sample in a study of blood T cell repertoires in COVID-19. Measured with immunoSEQ multiplex PCR; TCRdb has only the in-frame clones, and not every one. The table has over 300,000 clones, 75% to 90% seen once; the top ten hold around a tenth. Input material: PBMCs or T cells enriched from blood (not recorded which). The source is a woman aged 40 to 55 who had recovered from COVID-19. The CDR3 runs from the conserved cysteine through the conserved F or W. A D gene is named only where the DNA matches it firmly. Clone sizes are given selectively: once, few, many, or a class where the clone is expanded.

D	V	size	J	DNA	CDR3
TRBD1	TRBV12-5	-	TRBJ1-2	TGTGCTAGTGGTTCACAGGGGAATGGCTACACCTTC	CASGSQGNGYTF
-	TRBV19	once	TRBJ2-2	TGTGCCAGTTACGGTAGGGGGAACACCGGGGAGCTGTTTTTT	CASYGRGNTGELFF
TRBD1	TRBV6-5	-	TRBJ2-2	TGTGCCAGCAGTTACAGGGGGCGCAACACCGGGGAGCTGTTTTTT	CASSYRGRNTGELFF
-	TRBV5-4	-	TRBJ1-2	TGTGCCAGCAGCCCCGGGGGGGGGCAGGGAGGGGATGGCTACACCTTC	CASSPGGGQGGDGYTF
TRBD1	TRBV9	-	TRBJ2-5	TGTGCCAGCAGCGTAGCAACAGGGGAAGAGACCCAGTACTTC	CASSVATGEETQYF
-	TRBV19	-	TRBJ1-2	TGTGCCAGTAGTTTTGGGGGCATTCTCGACTATGGCTACACCTTC	CASSFGGILDYGYTF
TRBD1	TRBV6-6	-	TRBJ1-5	TGTGCCAGCAGTCCCACCTCGGGACAGGGGGGTCATCAGCCCCAGCATTTT	CASSPTSGQGGHQPQHF
TRBD2	TRBV5-1	-	TRBJ2-3	TGCGCCAGCAGCTCCCTAATGACTAGCGGGTTAGCAGATACGCAGTATTTT	CASSSLMTSGLADTQYF
-	TRBV7-2	-	TRBJ2-7	TGTGCCAGCAGCCTCTGGGGGCTTCCTTCCTACGAGCAGTACTTC	CASSLWGLPSYEQYF
TRBD2	TRBV18	medium-sized	TRBJ2-7	TGTGCCAGCTCGGCGGCCGGGACTAGCGGGGTCAGCTCCTACGAGCAGTACTTC	CASSAAGTSGVSSYEQYF
-	TRBV3-1/TRBV3-2	many	TRBJ1-1	TGTGCCAGCAGCCAAGATCAGGGTGGACAGTCGAACACTGAAGCTTTCTTT	CASSQDQGGQSNTEAFF
TRBD2	TRBV29-1	-	TRBJ2-7	TGCAGCGTTGGCGGGAGAGAGCCCTACGAGCAGTACTTC	CSVGGREPYEQYF
-	TRBV5-4	few	TRBJ2-7	TGTGCCAGCAGCTTCCATAACGTGACTAGTCTAAGAGAGCAGTACTTC	CASSFHNVTSLREQYF
-	TRBV10-3	-	TRBJ1-5	TGTGCCATCAGTGACCGGGATAATCAGCCCCAGCATTTT	CAISDRDNQPQHF
TRBD2	TRBV9	-	TRBJ2-3	TGTGCCAGCAGCGCGGACTTAGCGGGGCGCACAGATACGCAGTATTTT	CASSADLAGRTDTQYF
-	TRBV7-9	-	TRBJ1-2	TGTGCCAGCAGGCGAGGGACTCTTGACTATGGCTACACCTTC	CASRRGTLDYGYTF
-	TRBV7-2	-	TRBJ1-3	TGTGCCAGCAGTCTCCGTCCGAGGCAGGGTGGAAACACCATATATTTT	CASSLRPRQGGNTIYF
-	TRBV28	-	TRBJ1-1	TGTGCCAGCAGCCTCCGGAACACTGAAGCTTTCTTT	CASSLRNTEAFF
TRBD2	TRBV29-1	-	TRBJ2-1	TGCAGCGTTAGAGCAGCGGGAAATTGGAATGAGCAGTTCTTC	CSVRAAGNWNEQFF
-	TRBV30	-	TRBJ2-2	TGTGCCTGGGACCGCGGGTCGAACACCGGGGAGCTGTTTTTT	CAWDRGSNTGELFF
-	TRBV7-9	once	TRBJ1-1	TGTGCCAGCAGCTTATTACAGGGTAAAGAAGCTTTCTTT	CASSLLQGKEAFF
-	TRBV3-1/TRBV3-2	-	TRBJ2-7	TGTGCCAGCAGCCAAGGGAGCGGGTCCTACGAGCAGTACTTC	CASSQGSGSYEQYF
-	TRBV11-3	-	TRBJ1-1	TGTGCCAGCAGTTTCAGGGGAAAGGGTAAAGAAGCTTTCTTT	CASSFRGKGKEAFF
TRBD1	TRBV27	once	TRBJ2-7	TGTGCCAGCAGTCCCGGGACAGGGGGTCCTTACGAGCAGTACTTC	CASSPGTGGPYEQYF
-	TRBV10-3	-	TRBJ2-7	TGTGCCATCAGTGACCGTGGAGGGGTAGATTACGAGCAGTACTTC	CAISDRGGVDYEQYF
-	TRBV11-2	-	TRBJ1-5	TGTGCCAGCAGCTCGGACAGCGCTAGCAATCAGCCCCAGCATTTT	CASSSDSASNQPQHF
-	TRBV29-1	few	TRBJ1-2	TGCAGCGTGACCCACAGACAGGCCCCGAACTATGGCTACACCTTC	CSVTHRQAPNYGYTF
TRBD2	TRBV7-2	-	TRBJ2-1	TGTGCCAGCAGCTTTAATAGCGGGGTCGGCTACAATGAGCAGTTCTTC	CASSFNSGVGYNEQFF
TRBD1	TRBV28	few	TRBJ1-2	TGTGCCAGCAGTCCCCGGGGAAGGGGGCGTGCATCACTCTATGGCTACACCTTC	CASSPRGRGRASLYGYTF
-	TRBV7-9	-	TRBJ2-5	TGTGCCAGCAGCTTAGAAGTCAGGGAAGAGACCCAGTACTTC	CASSLEVREETQYF
TRBD1	TRBV6-5	few	TRBJ1-1	TGTGCCAGCAGTCTTTCGAAGACAGGGAATACTGAAGCTTTCTTT	CASSLSKTGNTEAFF
TRBD1	TRBV28	-	TRBJ1-4	TGTGCCCTACAAAGCACAGGGGGAAATGAAAAACTGTTTTTT	CALQSTGGNEKLFF
-	TRBV4-3	-	TRBJ1-1	TGCGCCAGCAGCCTAGGGGTGAACACTGAAGCTTTCTTT	CASSLGVNTEAFF
-	TRBV28	few	TRBJ1-1	TGTGCCAGCACCCCTGCGGTTAACACTGAAGCTTTCTTT	CASTPAVNTEAFF
-	TRBV5-4	-	TRBJ2-1	TGTGCCAGCACCTTATGGGGGGGCACTGAGCAGTTCTTC	CASTLWGGTEQFF
-	TRBV11-3	once	TRBJ2-1	TGTGCCAGCAGCGTCGCCAGCTGGGCTAATGAGCAGTTCTTC	CASSVASWANEQFF
TRBD2	TRBV19	-	TRBJ2-1	TGTGCCAGTAGTATGGTGACTAGCGGCTCCTACAATGAGCAGTTCTTC	CASSMVTSGSYNEQFF
TRBD1	TRBV28	-	TRBJ2-2	TGTGCCAGCCTACTGTCGACAGGGGTCGCCGGGGAGCTGTTTTTT	CASLLSTGVAGELFF
TRBD1	TRBV28	-	TRBJ2-7	TGTGCCAGCAGACCCGACAGGGTCCCCTACGAGCAGTACTTC	CASRPDRVPYEQYF
TRBD1	TRBV7-2	-	TRBJ2-1	TGTGCCAGCAGTTCGGACAGGGGGTCCTACAATGAGCAGTTCTTC	CASSSDRGSYNEQFF
-	TRBV21-1	-	TRBJ1-6	TGTGCCAGCAGCACTAGCCCTAATTCACCCCTCCACTTT	CASSTSPNSPLHF
TRBD1	TRBV15	-	TRBJ2-7	TGTGCCACCAGCTGGACAGGAACCGAGCAGTACTTC	CATSWTGTEQYF
-	TRBV7-2	-	TRBJ1-6	TGTGCCAGCAGCTTACAGGGGTCCCTTAATAATTCACCCCTCCACTTT	CASSLQGSLNNSPLHF
TRBD2	TRBV10-3	-	TRBJ2-5	TGTGCCATCAAATCGGGACTAGCGGGGGGACAAGAGACCCAGTACTTC	CAIKSGLAGGQETQYF
-	TRBV4-2	-	TRBJ2-7	TGTGCCAGCAGCCAAGTGAGTGGACTCGACTACGAGCAGTACTTC	CASSQVSGLDYEQYF
TRBD2	TRBV5-1	-	TRBJ2-3	TGCGCCAGCAGCTTGCCGGGACTAGCGGGGAGCACAGATACGCAGTATTTT	CASSLPGLAGSTDTQYF